This is a list of T cell receptor beta chains from one sample in a study of cytomegalovirus exposure and HLA in healthy donors. Profiling relied on immunoSEQ multiplex PCR, and the TCRdb table lists in-frame clones only, not all of them. Among 100,000 to 150,000 clones, roughly 82% were seen once, and the ten largest hold 2% to 3%. Sequencing was carried out using PBMCs. These TCRs come from a man aged 50 to 60 in good health and CMV-seronegative. Both conserved end residues are part of each CDR3. Clone size appears in some rows only: once, few, many, or a class for an expanded clone.

v_call,clone_size,cdr3_aa
TRBV6-6,.,CASSYRGGRTDTQYF
TRBV10-2,.,CASSDWDSLYEQYF
TRBV7-3,once,CASSLRSQETQYF
TRBV5-1,.,CASSPDTYGYTF
TRBV7-9,.,CASSPRTGDNEQFF
TRBV5-1,.,CASSLALGRESSYTF
TRBV7-9,.,CASSYAGGLTDTQYF
TRBV11-2,.,CASSLVGSGSWETQYF
TRBV15,.,CATSRETENTGELFF
TRBV27,once,CASSLRPGEGLRNSPLHF
TRBV5-1,.,CASRGGGSSTDTQYF
TRBV19,.,CASSRGGSSYEQYF
TRBV6-5,.,CASSYLAESYEQYF
TRBV5-1,.,CASSPLPVSSGANVLTF
TRBV30,.,CAWSPMNQPQHF
TRBV27,.,CASSLDYLSNQPQHF
TRBV29-1,.,CSVGSGDRGNSPLHF
TRBV2,.,CASERPGAPLHF
TRBV5-4,once,CASSTGLAGAQETQYF